This T cell receptor beta chain derives from a study of long-term antiretroviral therapy in people with HIV. A remark on this clone: Antigen: not known.

The germline V gene has CDR1 SGHDN and CDR2 FVKESK. V lost 7 bases to trimming and J lost 6 bases, with 12 bases between them. The CDR3 runs 13 residues. Study observations and caveats: Relative to transplant donor controls, diversity remained lower despite increasing after ART. From the mid-2000s to the late 2010s, blood was obtained, possibly while participants received older ART regimens.

Assay version v3.0 of immunoSEQ was used, and it was run at survey level. Researchers set sequencing to target about 35,000-55,000 T-cell genomes per sample. The protocol was immunoSEQ multiplex PCR, while the TCRdb copy is restricted to in-frame clones and leaves out a portion. This table holds 30,000 to 40,000 clones, 82% found once. The chain combines TRBV14 with TRBJ1-4; D not certain. The sequenced sample was unsorted PBMCs, obtained 0.3 years after starting antiretroviral therapy. The receptor comes from a man between 18 and 35 years old with HIV. As DNA, the CDR3 is TGTGCCAGCAACCTCGACTGGCATGAAAAACTGTTTTTT. This encodes CASNLDWHEKLFF.